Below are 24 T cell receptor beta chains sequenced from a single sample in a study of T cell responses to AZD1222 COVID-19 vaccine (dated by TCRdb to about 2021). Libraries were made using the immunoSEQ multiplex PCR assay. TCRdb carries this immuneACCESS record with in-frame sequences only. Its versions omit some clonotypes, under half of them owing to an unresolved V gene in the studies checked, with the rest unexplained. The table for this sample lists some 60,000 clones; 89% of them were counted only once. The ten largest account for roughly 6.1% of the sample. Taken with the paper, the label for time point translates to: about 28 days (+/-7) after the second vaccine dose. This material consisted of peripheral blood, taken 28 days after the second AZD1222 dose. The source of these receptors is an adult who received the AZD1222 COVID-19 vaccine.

The CDR3 DNA follows: TGTGCCAGCAGTGACAAGATGAGAGCGGGAGGGCCCTCAGATACGCAGTATTTT. It is translated as CASSDKMRAGGPSDTQYF. The chain recombines TRBV6-4 with TRBJ2-3; 10 positions agree with TRBD2. This CDR3 is 18 amino acids long. The V segment lost 2 bases and the J segment 4 bases; nucleotides outside the gene matches: 12. Per the germline V gene, CDR1 is MRHNA and CDR2 is SNTAGT.

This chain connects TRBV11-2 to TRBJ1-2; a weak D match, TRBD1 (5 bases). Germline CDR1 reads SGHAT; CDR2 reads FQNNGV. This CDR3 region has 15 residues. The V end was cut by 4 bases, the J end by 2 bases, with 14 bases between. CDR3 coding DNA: TGTGCCAGCAGCTCGATTACAGGCTGGAACTATGGCTACACCTTC. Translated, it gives CASSSITGWNYGYTF.

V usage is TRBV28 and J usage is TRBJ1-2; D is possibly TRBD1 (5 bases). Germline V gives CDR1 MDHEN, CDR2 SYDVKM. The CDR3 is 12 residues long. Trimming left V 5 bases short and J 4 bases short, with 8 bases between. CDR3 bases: TGTGCCAGCAGTCCGGGGACCTATGGCTACACCTTC. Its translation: CASSPGTYGYTF.

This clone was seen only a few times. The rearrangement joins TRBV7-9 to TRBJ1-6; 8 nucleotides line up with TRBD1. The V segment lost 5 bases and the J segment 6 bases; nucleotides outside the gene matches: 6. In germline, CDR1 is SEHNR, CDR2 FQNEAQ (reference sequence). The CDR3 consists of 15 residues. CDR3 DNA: TGTGCCAGCAGCCCTGAAGGACAGGGTAATTCACCCCTCCACTTT. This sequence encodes CASSPEGQGNSPLHF.

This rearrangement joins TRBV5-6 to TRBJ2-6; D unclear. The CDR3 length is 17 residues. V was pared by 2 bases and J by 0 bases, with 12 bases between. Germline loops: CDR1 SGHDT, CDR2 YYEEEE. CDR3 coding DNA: TGTGCCAGCAGCTTAAAAATGACGGGCTCTGGGGCCAACGTCCTGACTTTC. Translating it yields CASSLKMTGSGANVLTF.

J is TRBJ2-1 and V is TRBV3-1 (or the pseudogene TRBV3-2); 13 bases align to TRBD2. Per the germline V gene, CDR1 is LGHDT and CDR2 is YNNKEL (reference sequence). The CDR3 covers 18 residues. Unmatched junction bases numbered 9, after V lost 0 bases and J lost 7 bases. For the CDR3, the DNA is TGTGCCAGCAGCCAAGATTATGGACTAGCGGGAGCAGGAAATGAGCAGTTCTTC. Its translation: CASSQDYGLAGAGNEQFF.

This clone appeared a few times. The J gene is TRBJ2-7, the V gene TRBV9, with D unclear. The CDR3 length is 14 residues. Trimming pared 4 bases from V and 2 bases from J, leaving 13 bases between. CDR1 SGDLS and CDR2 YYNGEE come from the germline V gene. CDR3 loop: CASSPRLDTYEQYF. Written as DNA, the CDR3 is TGTGCCAGCAGCCCACGACTGGATACCTACGAGCAGTACTTC.

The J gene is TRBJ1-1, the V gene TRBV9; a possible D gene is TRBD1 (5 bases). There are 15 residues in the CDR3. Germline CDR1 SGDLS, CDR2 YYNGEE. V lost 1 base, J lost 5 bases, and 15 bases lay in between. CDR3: CASSVTPTGTTEAFF. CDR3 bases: TGTGCCAGCAGCGTAACCCCCACAGGAACAACTGAAGCTTTCTTT.

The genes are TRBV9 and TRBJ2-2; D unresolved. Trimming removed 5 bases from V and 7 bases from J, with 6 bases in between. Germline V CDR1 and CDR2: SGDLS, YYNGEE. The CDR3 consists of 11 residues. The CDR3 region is CASSRSGELFF. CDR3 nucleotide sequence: TGTGCCAGCAGTAGGAGCGGGGAGCTGTTTTTT.

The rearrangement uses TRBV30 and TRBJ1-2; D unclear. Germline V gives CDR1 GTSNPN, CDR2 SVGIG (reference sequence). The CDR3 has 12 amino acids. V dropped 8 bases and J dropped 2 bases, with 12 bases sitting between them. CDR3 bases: TGTGCCGGAGGGAGGGAAAACTATGGCTACACCTTC. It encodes CAGGRENYGYTF.

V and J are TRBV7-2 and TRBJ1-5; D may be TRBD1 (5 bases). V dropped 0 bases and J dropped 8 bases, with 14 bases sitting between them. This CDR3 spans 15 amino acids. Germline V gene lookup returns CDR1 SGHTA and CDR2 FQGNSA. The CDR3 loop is CASSLAGAEGEPQHF. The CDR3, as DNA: TGTGCCAGCAGCTTAGCAGGGGCCGAAGGGGAGCCCCAGCATTTT.

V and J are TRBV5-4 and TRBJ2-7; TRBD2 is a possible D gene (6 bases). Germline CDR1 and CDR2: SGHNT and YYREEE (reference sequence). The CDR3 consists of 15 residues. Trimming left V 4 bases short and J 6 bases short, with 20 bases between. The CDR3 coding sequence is TGTGCCAGCAGCCACGCGGGGCAAACTCCTGGCGAGCAGTACTTC. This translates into CASSHAGQTPGEQYF.

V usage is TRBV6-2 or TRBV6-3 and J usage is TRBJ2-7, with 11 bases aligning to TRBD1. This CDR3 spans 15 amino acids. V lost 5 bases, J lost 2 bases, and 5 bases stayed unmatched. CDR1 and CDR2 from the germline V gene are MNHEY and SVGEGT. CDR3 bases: TGTGCCAGCAGTACTCGGACAGGGGGCACCTACGAGCAGTACTTC. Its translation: CASSTRTGGTYEQYF.

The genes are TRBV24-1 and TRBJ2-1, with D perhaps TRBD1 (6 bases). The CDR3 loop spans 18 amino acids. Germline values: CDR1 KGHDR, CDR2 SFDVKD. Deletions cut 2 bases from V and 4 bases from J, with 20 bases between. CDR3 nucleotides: TGTGCCACCAGTGATTCCTCCCCAGGGGATAAGGGTTACAATGAGCAGTTCTTC. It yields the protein CATSDSSPGDKGYNEQFF.

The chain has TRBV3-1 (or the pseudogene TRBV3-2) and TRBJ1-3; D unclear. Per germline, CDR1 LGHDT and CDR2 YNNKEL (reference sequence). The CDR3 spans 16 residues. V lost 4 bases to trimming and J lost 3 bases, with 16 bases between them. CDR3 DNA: TGTGCCAGCAGCCTTTCGGCAGGAGTAATTGGAAACACCATATATTTT. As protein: CASSLSAGVIGNTIYF.

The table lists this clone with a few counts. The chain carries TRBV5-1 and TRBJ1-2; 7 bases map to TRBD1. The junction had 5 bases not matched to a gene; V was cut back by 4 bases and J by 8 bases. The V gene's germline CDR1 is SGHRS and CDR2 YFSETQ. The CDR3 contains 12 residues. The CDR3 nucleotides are TGCGCCAGCAGCGTACAGGGGAAAGGCTACACCTTC. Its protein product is CASSVQGKGYTF.

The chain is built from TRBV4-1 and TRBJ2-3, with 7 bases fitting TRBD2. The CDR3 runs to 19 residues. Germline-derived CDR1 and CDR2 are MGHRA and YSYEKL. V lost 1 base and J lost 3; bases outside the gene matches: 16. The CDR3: CASSQGASGLLGRTDTQYF. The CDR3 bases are TGCGCCAGCAGCCAAGGGGCCAGCGGGCTTCTCGGGAGGACAGATACGCAGTATTTT.

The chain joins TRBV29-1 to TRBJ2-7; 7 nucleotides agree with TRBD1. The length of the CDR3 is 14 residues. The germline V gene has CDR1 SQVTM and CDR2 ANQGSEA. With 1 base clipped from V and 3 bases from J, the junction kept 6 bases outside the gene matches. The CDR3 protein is CSVEVRDSNYEQYF. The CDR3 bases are TGCAGCGTTGAAGTCCGGGACAGTAACTACGAGCAGTACTTC.

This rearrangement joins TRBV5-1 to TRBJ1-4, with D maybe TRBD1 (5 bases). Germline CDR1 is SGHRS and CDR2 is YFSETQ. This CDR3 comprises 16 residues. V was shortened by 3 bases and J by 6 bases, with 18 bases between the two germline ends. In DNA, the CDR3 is TGCGCCAGCAGCTGGGAGGGACGTACCAATGATGAAAAACTGTTTTTT. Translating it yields CASSWEGRTNDEKLFF. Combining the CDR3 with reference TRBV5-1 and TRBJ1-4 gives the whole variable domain KAGVTQTPRYLIKTRGQQVTLSCSPISGHRSVSWYQQTPGQGLQFLFEYFSETQRNKGNFPGRFSGRQFSNSRSEMNVSTLELGDSALYLCASSWEGRTNDEKLFFGSGTQLSVL.

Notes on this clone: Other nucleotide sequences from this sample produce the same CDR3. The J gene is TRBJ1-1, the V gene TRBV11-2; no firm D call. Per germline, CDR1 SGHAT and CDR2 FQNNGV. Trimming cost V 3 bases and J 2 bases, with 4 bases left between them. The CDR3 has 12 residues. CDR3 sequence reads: CASSFTNTEAFF. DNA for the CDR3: TGTGCCAGCAGCTTCACCAACACTGAAGCTTTCTTT. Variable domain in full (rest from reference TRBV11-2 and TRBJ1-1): EAGVAQSPRYKIIEKRQSVAFWCNPISGHATLYWYQQILGQGPKLLIQFQNNGVVDDSQLPKDRFSAERLKGVDSTLKIQPAKLEDSAVYLCASSFTNTEAFFGQGTRLTVV.

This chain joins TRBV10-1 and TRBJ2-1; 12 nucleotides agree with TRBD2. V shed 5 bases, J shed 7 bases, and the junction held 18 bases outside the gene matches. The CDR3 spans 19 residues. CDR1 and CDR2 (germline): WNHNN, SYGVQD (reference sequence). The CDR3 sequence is CASSPTTTSGGRSANEQFF. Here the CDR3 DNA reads TGCGCCAGCAGTCCCACCACAACTAGCGGGGGGCGGTCAGCTAATGAGCAGTTCTTC.

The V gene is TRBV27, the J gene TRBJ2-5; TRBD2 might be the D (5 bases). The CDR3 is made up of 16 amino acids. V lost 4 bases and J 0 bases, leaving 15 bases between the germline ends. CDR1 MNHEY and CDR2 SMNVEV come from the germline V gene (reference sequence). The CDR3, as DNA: TGTGCCAGCAGTTCAACCGGGAAGCCCTACCAAGAGACCCAGTACTTC. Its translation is CASSSTGKPYQETQYF.

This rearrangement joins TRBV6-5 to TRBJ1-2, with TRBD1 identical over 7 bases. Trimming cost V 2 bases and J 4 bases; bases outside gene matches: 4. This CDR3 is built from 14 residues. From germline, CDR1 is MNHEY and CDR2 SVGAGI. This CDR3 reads CASSYRQGGYGYTF. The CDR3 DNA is TGTGCCAGCAGTTACCGACAGGGTGGCTATGGCTACACCTTC.

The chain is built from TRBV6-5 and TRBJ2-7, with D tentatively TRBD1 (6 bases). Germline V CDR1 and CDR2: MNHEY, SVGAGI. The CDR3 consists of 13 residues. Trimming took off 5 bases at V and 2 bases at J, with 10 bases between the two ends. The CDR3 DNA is TGTGCCAGCAGTCCAAGGACAGCCTACGAGCAGTACTTC. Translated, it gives CASSPRTAYEQYF.